A selection of T cell receptor beta chains follows, all from one sample in a study of breast tumors, draining lymph nodes, adjacent tissues. TCRdb re-derived calls from the multiplex PCR reads in MiXCR, one entry per CDR3 protein. The table includes 150,000 to 200,000 distinct CDR3 sequences, approximately 30% detected once. Sequenced sample: axillary lymph node tissue. These TCRs come from a female donor with breast cancer. Some clones in this sample may be carry-over from other donors' samples. Each CDR3 is given with its conserved first and last residue.

j_gene | v_gene | CDR3aa
TRBJ2-7 | TRBV11-3 | CASSLDPWPGLSYEQYF
TRBJ2-2 | TRBV30 | CAWSGSTITGELFF
TRBJ1-6 | TRBV13 | CASSHTPSGTGTNSPLHF
TRBJ2-7 | TRBV5-1 | CASSLAGGTGNYEQYF
TRBJ1-2 | TRBV19 | CASSTQTGTGGYTF
TRBJ1-2 | TRBV5-6 | CASSQISSTF
TRBJ2-1 | TRBV20-1 | CSASRPNNEQFF
TRBJ1-2 | TRBV5-1 | CASSYQGDYGYTF
TRBJ2-7 | TRBV6-5 | CASSSPSGRFYEQYF
TRBJ2-3 | TRBV30 | CAWSLTSLRTDTQYF
TRBJ2-1 | TRBV5-6 | CASQERLLDEQFF
TRBJ1-2 | TRBV12-5 | CASGFNVRDSRYGYTF
TRBJ2-1 | TRBV15 | CATSRGAWDEQFF
TRBJ1-2 | TRBV10-1 | CASRDRESNYGYTF
TRBJ2-7 | TRBV2 | CASRPVENGYEQYF
TRBJ2-5 | TRBV7-9 | CASSLASHGGGETQYF
TRBJ1-5 | TRBV9 | CASSVEVNQPQHF
TRBJ1-2 | TRBV7-9 | CASSLNSDGGYGYTF
TRBJ1-2 | TRBV4-1 | CASSQESRPYGYTF
TRBJ1-2 | TRBV24-1 | CATSAPDQGQDGYTF
TRBJ1-4 | TRBV12-3/TRBV12-4 | CASSSTDRDLGKLFF
TRBJ2-1 | TRBV29-1 | CSVGVGLAEYNEQFF
TRBJ2-4 | TRBV15 | CAKVGGGSSKNIQYF
TRBJ2-2 | TRBV7-2 | CASSPDAGTGELFF
TRBJ2-1 | TRBV10-3 | CAISDGTSGNNEQFF
TRBJ2-3 | TRBV20-1 | CSAREGRGGPAVDTQYF
TRBJ1-6 | TRBV2 | CASSEDTFHNSPLHF
TRBJ2-2 | TRBV3-2 | CAQPPKLFF
TRBJ2-6 | TRBV2 | CASSEKLAGATGANVLTF
TRBJ1-4 | TRBV7-9 | CATKDPRGEKLFF